Presented here are 30 T cell receptor beta chains from one specimen sequenced in a study of blood T cells in healthy people across ages. Next came a second PCR, run for about 7 to 12 cycles, which used a sample-barcoded 5' primer along with a J-beta primer mix. TCRdb reprocessed the 5' RACE reads with MiXCR, giving one entry per CDR3 protein. The table includes more than 1.4 million distinct CDR3 sequences, approximately 40% detected once. Sequencing input: blood. These receptors all come from a young woman in good health.

V usage is TRBV10-3 and J usage is TRBJ2-2; TRBD1 matches at 8 bases. CDR3 length: 17 amino acids. Trimming removed 4 bases from V and 1 base from J; junction bases left unmatched: 8. Germline V gene sequence: CDR1 ENHRY, CDR2 SYGVKD. CDR3 protein: CAISGLDRAGNTGELFF. The DNA for the CDR3 is TGTGCCATCAGTGGGCTGGACAGGGCCGGGAACACCGGGGAGCTGTTTTTT.

In its sample, this clonotype was seen a few times. V is TRBV3-1 and J is TRBJ1-2, with D maybe TRBD1 (5 bases). V dropped 1 base and J dropped 5 bases, with 11 bases sitting between them. CDR1 and CDR2 from the germline V gene are LGHDT and YNNKEL (reference sequence). The CDR3 is 14 amino acids. CDR3 bases: TGTGCCAGCAGCCAAGGGACATACAAGTATGGCTACACCTTC. This translates into CASSQGTYKYGYTF.

The chain has TRBV6-5 and TRBJ2-1; TRBD1 agrees at 7 bases. Matching the DNA end better, TRBJ2-7 makes the J call doubtful. Germline CDR1 is MNHEY and CDR2 is SVGAGI. The CDR3 totals 16 residues. CDR3 nucleotides: TGTGCCAGCAGTTACTCAGGGGACAGCTCCTACAATGAGCAGTACTTC. It yields the protein CASSYSGDSSYNEQYF.

This chain joins TRBV7-9 and TRBJ1-2; perhaps TRBD1 as D (6 bases). The CDR3 totals 12 residues. V gave up 5 bases and J gave up 7 bases, with 11 bases separating them. Germline assignment: CDR1 SEHNR and CDR2 FQNEAQ (reference sequence). Here the CDR3 reads CASSPSGAGYTF. The CDR3, as DNA: TGTGCCAGCAGCCCCTCGGGGGCTGGCTACACCTTC.

The chain joins TRBV6-1 to TRBJ2-5, with 7 positions matching TRBD1. Per germline, CDR1 MNHNS and CDR2 SASEGT. The V and J ends lost 5 bases and 3 bases, in that order; junction bases with no gene match: 15. The CDR3 sequence is 17 residues long. Here the CDR3 reads CASSPYPTGIREETQYF. The CDR3 coding sequence is TGTGCCAGCAGTCCGTACCCGACAGGGATACGGGAAGAGACCCAGTACTTC.

In this sample, this clonotype turned up a few times. The J gene is TRBJ2-1, the V gene TRBV29-1, with TRBD2 identical over 7 bases. Germline CDR1 reads SQVTM; CDR2 reads ANQGSEA. The CDR3 is made up of 13 amino acids. V shed 7 bases, J shed 7 bases, and the junction held 10 bases outside the gene matches. The CDR3: CSGIAGERNEQFF. CDR3 nucleotides: TGCAGCGGGATTGCGGGAGAGAGGAATGAGCAGTTCTTC.

This clonotype showed up just a few times. V is TRBV29-1 and J is TRBJ2-3, with D perhaps matching TRBD2 (7 bases). The germline CDR1 and CDR2 sequences are SQVTM and ANQGSEA. The length of the CDR3 is 12 residues. V lost 7 bases to trimming and J lost 6 bases, with 14 bases between them. CDR3 protein: CSALRGGDTQYF. CDR3 DNA: TGCAGCGCCCTGAGGGGGGGGGATACGCAGTATTTT.

This clonotype has just a few counts. The rearrangement joins TRBV6-5 to TRBJ2-1, with D tentatively TRBD1 (6 bases). The CDR3 loop spans 17 amino acids. Germline V gene sequence: CDR1 MNHEY, CDR2 SVGAGI. V lost 4 bases and J lost 5, with 21 bases in between. Here the CDR3 reads CASSSQSPGALNNEQFF. DNA for the CDR3: TGTGCCAGCAGTTCCCAGAGCCCAGGGGCCCTTAACAATGAGCAGTTCTTC.

The chain employs TRBV11-2 and TRBJ2-2; TRBD1 might be the D (6 bases). The CDR3 consists of 16 residues. CDR1 SGHAT and CDR2 FQNNGV come from the germline V gene. V shed 0 bases and J shed 6 bases, with 14 bases lying between them. The CDR3 spells CASSLDGQPQAGELFF. The CDR3 DNA sequence: TGTGCCAGCAGCTTAGACGGACAGCCTCAGGCCGGGGAGCTGTTTTTT.

The chain couples TRBV5-6 to TRBJ2-3, with 10 positions matching TRBD2. The CDR3 runs 16 residues. The germline gives CDR1 SGHDT, CDR2 YYEEEE. With 2 bases clipped from V and 3 bases from J, the junction kept 6 bases outside the gene matches. The CDR3 bases are TGTGCCAGCAGCTTTAGCCTAGCGGGAGAAACAGATACGCAGTATTTT. This translates into CASSFSLAGETDTQYF.

This clonotype was found a few times. The chain has TRBV12-3 or TRBV12-4 and TRBJ1-1; 8 bases are a match to TRBD1. Trimming cost V 4 bases and J 4 bases; bases outside gene matches: 5. This CDR3 has 14 amino acids. This chain's CDR3 is CASSSQGAGTEAFF. In DNA, the CDR3 is TGTGCCAGCAGTTCCCAGGGGGCGGGCACTGAAGCTTTCTTT.

V and J are TRBV10-3 and TRBJ2-7; D possibly corresponds to TRBD1 (6 bases). CDR1 and CDR2 (germline): ENHRY, SYGVKD. Trimming took off 6 bases at V and 0 bases at J, with 15 bases between the two ends. The CDR3 length is 15 residues. CDR3 sequence: CAISPGQTRSYEQYF. CDR3 nucleotide sequence: TGTGCCATCAGCCCCGGACAGACCCGCTCCTACGAGCAGTACTTC.

This chain joins TRBV30 and TRBJ1-2, with a tentative D call TRBD1 (6 bases). The CDR3 has 13 residues. V dropped 3 bases and J dropped 8 bases, with 16 bases sitting between them. The germline CDR1 and CDR2 sequences are GTSNPN and SVGIG (reference sequence). CDR3: CAWSNTGYGGYTF. The CDR3 DNA sequence: TGTGCCTGGAGCAATACAGGGTATGGGGGCTACACCTTC.

J is TRBJ2-5 and V is TRBV30, with TRBD1 matching over 8 bases. The ends lost 2 bases at V and 5 bases at J; junction bases unmatched: 28. Germline lookup yields CDR1 GTSNPN and CDR2 SVGIG (reference sequence). The CDR3 consists of 21 residues. The CDR3 DNA follows: TGTGCCTGGAGTTCCGGGACAGGAGACCTGCCGCGGTGGGGTGGCGGGGAGACCCAGTACTTC. Its translation: CAWSSGTGDLPRWGGGETQYF. Drawing the rest from reference TRBV30 and TRBJ2-5, the complete variable domain is SQTIHQWPATLVQPVGSPLSLECTVEGTSNPNLYWYRQAAGRGLQLLFYSVGIGQISSEVPQNLSASRPQDRQFILSSKKLLLSDSGFYLCAWSSGTGDLPRWGGGETQYFGPGTRLLVL.

This clonotype was picked up a small number of times. The V gene is TRBV6-1, the J gene TRBJ1-1; possible D gene TRBD1, 5 bases. The V end lost 8 bases, the J end lost 6 bases, and 19 bases lay between the germline ends. Looked up from germline, CDR1 is MNHNS and CDR2 is SASEGT. The CDR3 has 14 amino acids. The CDR3 DNA reads as TGTGCCAGCGGCATAGACAGCATAAGCTCTGAAGCTTTCTTT. Protein sequence: CASGIDSISSEAFF.

This chain uses TRBV19 with TRBJ1-1; 9 bases agree with TRBD1. J gave up 0 bases and V 10 bases, and 9 bases lay outside the gene matches. The germline V gene encodes CDR1 LNHDA and CDR2 SQIVND (reference sequence). The CDR3 totals 15 residues. The CDR3 region has the DNA TGTGCCACGGGACAGGGCGTCAACATGAACACTGAAGCTTTCTTT. Its protein is CATGQGVNMNTEAFF.

The CDR3 region is CASSPRDPRGALGNIQYF. CDR3 nucleotide sequence: TGTGCCAGCAGCCCCCGAGATCCCCGGGGGGCCTTGGGAAACATTCAGTACTTC. The genes are TRBV9 and TRBJ2-4; D may be TRBD2 (7 bases). The CDR3 runs 18 residues. The germline V and J ends were trimmed by 4 bases and 6 bases, with 26 bases remaining between them. CDR1 and CDR2 from the germline V gene are SGDLS and YYNGEE.

The rearrangement uses TRBV20-1 and TRBJ2-6, with TRBD2 identical over 7 bases. This CDR3 is built from 15 residues. Germline CDR1 DFQATT, CDR2 SNEGSKA (reference sequence). The J segment lost 8 bases and the V segment lost 1 base, leaving 8 bases of the junction unmatched. The CDR3 is CSARGAGSGTNVLTF. CDR3 sequence (DNA): TGCAGTGCTAGAGGAGCGGGATCCGGGACCAACGTCCTGACTTTC.

This chain links TRBV18 with TRBJ2-7, with D perhaps matching TRBD2 (6 bases). With 0 bases removed from V and 6 bases from J, the gap between germline ends came to 9 bases. The length of the CDR3 is 13 residues. From germline, CDR1 is KGHSH and CDR2 LQKENI. The CDR3 loop reads CASSPPGLLEQYF. CDR3 DNA: TGTGCCAGCTCACCACCGGGACTGCTCGAGCAGTACTTC.

Ten or more counts support this clonotype. The rearrangement joins TRBV29-1 to TRBJ2-7; D is unresolved. CDR1 is SQVTM and CDR2 is ANQGSEA in the germline V gene. This CDR3 contains 12 residues. Deletions cut 5 bases from V and 0 bases from J, with 8 bases between. The CDR3 protein is CSVQPSSYEQYF. The CDR3 region has the DNA TGCAGCGTTCAACCTTCCTCCTACGAGCAGTACTTC.

This rearrangement joins TRBV5-4 to TRBJ2-3, with D tentatively TRBD1 or TRBD2 (5 bases each). The germline V gene has CDR1 SGHNT and CDR2 YYREEE (reference sequence). The V end lost 6 bases, the J end lost 6 bases, and 11 bases lay between the germline ends. The CDR3 is 12 residues long. CDR3 coding DNA: TGTGCCAGCACCGGGACCGGGGATACGCAGTATTTT. Its translation is CASTGTGDTQYF.

Concerning this clonotype: This may be a read error: a much more frequent sequence differs by one nucleotide. V usage is TRBV6-2 or TRBV6-3 and J usage is TRBJ2-5; unclear D gene. The DNA end lines up better with TRBJ2-7; the J call may be wrong. Germline V gives CDR1 MNHEY, CDR2 SVGEGT. The CDR3 length is 15 residues. The chain's CDR3 is CASSYHLSSQYEQYF. CDR3 in DNA: TGTGCCAGCAGTTACCACCTGTCCTCCCAGTACGAGCAGTACTTC.

As for this clonotype: This may arise from a read error, as a much more abundant clone is one base away. The chain couples TRBV29-1 to TRBJ2-7; the match to TRBD1 covers 9 bases. Trimming removed 7 bases from V and 7 bases from J; junction bases left unmatched: 14. The CDR3 runs to 14 residues. Germline-derived CDR1 and CDR2 are SQVTM and ANQGSEA. DNA for the CDR3: TGCAGCGGGGGGGGACAGGGTTTCTACAATGAGCAGTACTTC. Amino acid sequence: CSGGGQGFYNEQYF.

This clonotype was counted between two and nine times. The rearrangement links TRBV11-2 to TRBJ2-7, with TRBD1 matching 7 bases. The CDR3 contains 14 residues. Germline assignment: CDR1 SGHAT and CDR2 FQNNGV. Losses at the gene ends were 7 bases for V and 4 bases for J; bases not matched to a gene: 10. The CDR3 nucleotides read TGTGCCAGCACCCAGACAGGGTTCCAGTACGAGCAGTACTTC. Translated: CASTQTGFQYEQYF. Complete variable domain (other parts from reference TRBV11-2 and TRBJ2-7): EAGVAQSPRYKIIEKRQSVAFWCNPISGHATLYWYQQILGQGPKLLIQFQNNGVVDDSQLPKDRFSAERLKGVDSTLKIQPAKLEDSAVYLCASTQTGFQYEQYFGPGTRLTVT.

The chain joins TRBV29-1 to TRBJ1-1; D might be TRBD1 (6 bases). The germline V gene has CDR1 SQVTM and CDR2 ANQGSEA. V was shortened by 3 bases and J by 2 bases, with 13 bases between the two germline ends. This CDR3 comprises 14 residues. The chain's CDR3 is CSVDVGGTNTEAFF. In DNA form, the CDR3 reads TGCAGCGTTGATGTTGGAGGGACAAACACTGAAGCTTTCTTT.

This clonotype was recorded a few times. A far larger clone is off by one base, so a read error is likely. The chain carries TRBV13 and TRBJ2-1; D not certain. The germline V gene has CDR1 PRHDT and CDR2 FYEKMQ (reference sequence). This CDR3 is 11 amino acids long. V lost 5 bases and J 10 bases, leaving 9 bases between the germline ends. The CDR3 DNA is TGTGCCAGCAGCGCCTCCTACGAGCAGTTCTTC. Amino acid sequence: CASSASYEQFF. Based on the CDR3 plus reference TRBV13 and TRBJ2-1, the full variable domain is AAGVIQSPRHLIKEKRETATLKCYPIPRHDTVYWYQQGPGQDPQFLISFYEKMQSDKGSIPDRFSAQQFSDYHSELNMSSLELGDSALYFCASSASYEQFFGPGTRLTVL.

The chain couples TRBV3-1 to TRBJ2-1; D gene unclear. This CDR3 has 16 amino acids. The V end lost 1 base, the J end lost 7 bases, and 17 bases lay between the germline ends. Germline V gene data show CDR1 as LGHDT and CDR2 as YNNKEL (reference sequence). This CDR3 is CASSQGGTMGYNEQFF. In DNA form, the CDR3 reads TGTGCCAGCAGCCAAGGAGGTACTATGGGATATAATGAGCAGTTCTTC.

The chain carries TRBV11-2 and TRBJ2-7; D unresolved. Trimming took 6 bases from V and 4 from J, leaving 13 bases between them. The CDR3 spans 13 residues. Germline V gives CDR1 SGHAT, CDR2 FQNNGV. The CDR3 is CASSSTVGYEQYF. The DNA of the CDR3 is TGTGCCAGCAGTTCCACCGTAGGATACGAGCAGTACTTC.

This clonotype has more than one count but fewer than ten. This rearrangement joins TRBV25-1 to TRBJ1-1, with D perhaps TRBD1 (6 bases). The CDR3 spans 11 residues. Trimming removed 7 bases from V and 7 bases from J, with 10 bases in between. Germline assignment: CDR1 MGHDK and CDR2 SYGVNS. The CDR3 reads CASNGRGEAFF. DNA of the CDR3: TGTGCCAGCAATGGCAGGGGTGAAGCTTTCTTT.

The chain is built from TRBV21-1 and TRBJ1-2. TRBV21-1 is a pseudogene segment. CDR3 length: 13 residues. The CDR3 region is CASSKKTGYGYTF. As DNA, the CDR3 is TGTGCCAGCAGCAAAAAAACCGGCTATGGCTACACCTTC.